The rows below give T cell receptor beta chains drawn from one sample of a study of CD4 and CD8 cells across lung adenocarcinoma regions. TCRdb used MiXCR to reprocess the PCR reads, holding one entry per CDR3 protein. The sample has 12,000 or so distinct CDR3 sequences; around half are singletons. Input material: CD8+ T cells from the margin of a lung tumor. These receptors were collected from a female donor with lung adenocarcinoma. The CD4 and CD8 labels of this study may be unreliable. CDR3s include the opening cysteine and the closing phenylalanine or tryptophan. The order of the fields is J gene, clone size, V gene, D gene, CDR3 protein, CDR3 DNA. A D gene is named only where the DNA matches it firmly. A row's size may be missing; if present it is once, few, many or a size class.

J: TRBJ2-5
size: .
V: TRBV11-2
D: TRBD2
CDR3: CASSAGRGGPETQYF
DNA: TGTGCCAGCAGCGCGGGACGGGGGGGCCCGGAGACCCAGTACTTC

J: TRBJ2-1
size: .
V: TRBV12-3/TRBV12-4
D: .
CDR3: CASSLGRYVEQFF
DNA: TGTGCCAGCAGTTTGGGCAGGTATGTGGAGCAGTTCTTC

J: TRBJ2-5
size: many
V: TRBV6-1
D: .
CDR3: CASTGQYQETQYF
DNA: TGTGCCAGCACCGGACAGTACCAAGAGACCCAGTACTTC

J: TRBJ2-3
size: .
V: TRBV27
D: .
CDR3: CAGSGGGVPDTQYF
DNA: TGTGCGGGCAGTGGGGGCGGGGTCCCAGATACGCAGTATTTC

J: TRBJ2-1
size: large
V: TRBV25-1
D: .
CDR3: CASSPLGQSSSYNEQFF
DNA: TGTGCCAGCAGTCCCCTCGGACAGTCCTCCTCCTACAATGAGCAGTTCTTC

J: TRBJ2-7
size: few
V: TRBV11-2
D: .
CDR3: CASRMGGGSYEQYF
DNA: TGTGCCAGCAGGATGGGGGGAGGATCCTACGAGCAGTACTTC

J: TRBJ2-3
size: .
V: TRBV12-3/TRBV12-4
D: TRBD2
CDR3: CASSRGLAGGGDTQYF
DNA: TGTGCCAGCAGTCGCGGACTAGCGGGGGGTGGAGATACGCAGTATTTT

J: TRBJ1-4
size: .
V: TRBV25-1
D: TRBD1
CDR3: CASSTGEVTNEKLFF
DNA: TGTGCCAGCAGTACAGGGGAGGTAACTAATGAAAAACTGTTTTTT

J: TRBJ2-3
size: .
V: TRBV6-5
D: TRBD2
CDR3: CASRFSGTSGNAQFF
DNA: TGTGCCAGCAGATTCTCCGGGACTAGCGGCAATGCGCAGTTTTTT

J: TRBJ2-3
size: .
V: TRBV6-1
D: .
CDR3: CVSIGAVSTGTQYF
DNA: TGTGTGAGCATAGGGGCTGTGAGCACAGGGACGCAGTATTTT

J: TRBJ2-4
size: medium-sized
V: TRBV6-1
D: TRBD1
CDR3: CASSPPGTGGNIQYF
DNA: TGTGCCAGCAGTCCCCCTGGGACAGGAGGAAACATTCAGTACTTC

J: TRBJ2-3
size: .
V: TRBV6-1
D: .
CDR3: CASSEVLEGPEALYF
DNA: TGTGCCAGCAGTGAGGTTTTGGAGGGACCCGAGGCGCTGTATTTT

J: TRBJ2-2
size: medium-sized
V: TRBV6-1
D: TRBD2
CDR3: CASTYRGVGTGELFF
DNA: TGTGCCAGCACCTACCGGGGGGTTGGCACCGGGGAGCTGTTTTTT

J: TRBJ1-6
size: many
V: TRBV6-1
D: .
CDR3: CASSDTYNSPLHF
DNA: TGTGCCAGCAGTGACACATATAATTCACCCCTCCACTTT

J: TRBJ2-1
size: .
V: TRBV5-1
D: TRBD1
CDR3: CASSLARSQGANNEQFF
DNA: TGCGCCAGCAGCTTAGCCCGTTCGCAGGGGGCGAACAATGAGCAGTTCTTC

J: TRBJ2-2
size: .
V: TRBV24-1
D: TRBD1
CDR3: CATMGQGFGELFF
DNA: TGTGCCACCATGGGACAGGGATTCGGGGAGCTGTTTTTT

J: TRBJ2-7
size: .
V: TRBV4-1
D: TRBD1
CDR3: CASSPGQGASNEQYF
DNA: TGCGCCAGCAGCCCGGGACAGGGGGCCAGCAACGAGCAGTACTTC